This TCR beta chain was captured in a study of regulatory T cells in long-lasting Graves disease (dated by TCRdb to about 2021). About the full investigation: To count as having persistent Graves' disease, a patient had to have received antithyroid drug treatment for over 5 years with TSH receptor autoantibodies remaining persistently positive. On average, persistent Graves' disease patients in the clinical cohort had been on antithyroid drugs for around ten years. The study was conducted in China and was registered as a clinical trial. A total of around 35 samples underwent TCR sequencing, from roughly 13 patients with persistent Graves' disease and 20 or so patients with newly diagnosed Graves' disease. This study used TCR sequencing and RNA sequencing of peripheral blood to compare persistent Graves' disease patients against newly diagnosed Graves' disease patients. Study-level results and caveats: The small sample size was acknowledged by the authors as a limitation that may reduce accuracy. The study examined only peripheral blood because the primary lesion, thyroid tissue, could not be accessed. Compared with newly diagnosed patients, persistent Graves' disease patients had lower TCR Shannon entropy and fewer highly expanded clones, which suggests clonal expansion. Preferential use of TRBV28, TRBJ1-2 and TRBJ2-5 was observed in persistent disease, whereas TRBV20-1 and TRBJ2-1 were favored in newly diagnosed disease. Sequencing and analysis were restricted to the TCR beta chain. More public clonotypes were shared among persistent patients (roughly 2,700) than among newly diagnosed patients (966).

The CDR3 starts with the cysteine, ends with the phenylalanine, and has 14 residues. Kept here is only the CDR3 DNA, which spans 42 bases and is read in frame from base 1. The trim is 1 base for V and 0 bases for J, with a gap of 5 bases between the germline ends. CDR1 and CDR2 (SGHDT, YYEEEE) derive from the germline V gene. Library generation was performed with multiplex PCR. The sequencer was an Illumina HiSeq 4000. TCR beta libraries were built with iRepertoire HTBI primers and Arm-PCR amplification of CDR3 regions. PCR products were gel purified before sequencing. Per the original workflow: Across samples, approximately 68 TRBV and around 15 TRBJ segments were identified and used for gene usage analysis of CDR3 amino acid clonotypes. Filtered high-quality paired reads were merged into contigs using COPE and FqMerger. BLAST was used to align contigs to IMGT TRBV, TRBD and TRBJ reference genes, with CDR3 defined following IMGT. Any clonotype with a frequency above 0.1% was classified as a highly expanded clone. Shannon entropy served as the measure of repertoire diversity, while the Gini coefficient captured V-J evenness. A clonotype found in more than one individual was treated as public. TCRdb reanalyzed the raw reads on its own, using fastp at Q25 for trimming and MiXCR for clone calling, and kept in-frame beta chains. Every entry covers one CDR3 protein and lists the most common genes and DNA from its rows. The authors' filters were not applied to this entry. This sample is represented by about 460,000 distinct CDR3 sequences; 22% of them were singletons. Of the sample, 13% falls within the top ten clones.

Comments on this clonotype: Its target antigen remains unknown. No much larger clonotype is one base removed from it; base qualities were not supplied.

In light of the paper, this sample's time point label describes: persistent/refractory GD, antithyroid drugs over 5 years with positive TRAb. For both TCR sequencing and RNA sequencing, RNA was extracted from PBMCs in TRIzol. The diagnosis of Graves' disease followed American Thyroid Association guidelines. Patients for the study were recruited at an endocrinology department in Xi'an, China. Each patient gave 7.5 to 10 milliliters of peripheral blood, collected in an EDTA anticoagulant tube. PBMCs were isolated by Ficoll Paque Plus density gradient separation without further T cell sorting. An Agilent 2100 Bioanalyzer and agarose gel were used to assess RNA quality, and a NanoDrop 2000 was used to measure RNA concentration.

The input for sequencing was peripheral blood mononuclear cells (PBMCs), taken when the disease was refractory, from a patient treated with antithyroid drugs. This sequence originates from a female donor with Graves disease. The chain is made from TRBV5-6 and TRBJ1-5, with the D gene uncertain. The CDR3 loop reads CASSLLNSNQPQHF. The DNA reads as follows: TGTGCCAGCAGCTTGCTCAATAGCAATCAGCCCCAGCATTTT.